The 28 T cell receptor beta chains given below trace back to one sample, sequenced in a study of T cells in Graves' hyperthyroidism and ophthalmopathy. TCR beta CDR3 region amplification was performed from RNA transcripts. HTBI primers were used for first-round RT-PCR of the TCR CDR3. Each CDR3 protein gets one entry after TCRdb re-called the multiplex PCR reads with MiXCR. The sample holds 490,000 or so distinct CDR3 sequences, 46% seen once. Sequencing used peripheral blood or thyroid tissue (not recorded which). All receptors derive from an adult woman with Graves' disease, either hyperthyroidism or ophthalmopathy (not recorded which).

The rearrangement joins TRBV7-8 to TRBJ2-1; 8 positions match TRBD1. The germline CDR1 and CDR2 sequences are SGHVS and FQNEAQ. CDR3 size: 13 residues. V shed 1 base and J 13 bases; nucleotides not matched to a gene: 6. In nucleotides, the CDR3 is TGTGCCAGCAGCTTAGTCCCGGGACAGGCTCAGTTCTTC. Amino acid sequence: CASSLVPGQAQFF.

V usage is TRBV20-1 and J usage is TRBJ1-6, with unresolved D. Germline CDR1 DFQATT, CDR2 SNEGSKA (reference sequence). The CDR3 totals 15 residues. The V gene lost 0 bases and the J gene lost 7 bases, with 13 bases spanning the gap. CDR3 sequence reads: CSARDVGQSNSPLHF. CDR3 nucleotide sequence: TGCAGTGCTAGAGATGTAGGGCAGTCGAATTCACCCCTCCACTTT.

The rearrangement links TRBV20-1 to TRBJ1-5; tentative D call: TRBD1 (6 bases). The length of the CDR3 is 14 residues. Per germline, CDR1 DFQATT and CDR2 SNEGSKA (reference sequence). With 4 bases removed from V and 3 bases from J, the gap between germline ends came to 13 bases. The CDR3 spells CSAILGTLNQPQHF. CDR3 in DNA: TGCAGTGCTATCTTAGGGACACTCAATCAGCCCCAGCATTTT.

The gene calls are TRBV12-3 or TRBV12-4 and TRBJ1-5, with D possibly being TRBD1 (6 bases). Trimming left V 7 bases short and J 10 bases short, with 20 bases between. There are 14 residues in the CDR3. The CDR3 bases are TGTGCCAGCACATCCGGGACACAAGATGGACCCCAGCATTTT. It is translated as CASTSGTQDGPQHF.

This chain links TRBV9 with TRBJ2-5; 12 nucleotides agree with TRBD2. The CDR3 length is 17 residues. Germline lookup yields CDR1 SGDLS and CDR2 YYNGEE. V was pared by 0 bases and J by 4 bases, with 7 bases of the junction left unmatched. The DNA of the CDR3 is TGTGCCAGCAGCGTAGGGGCTAGCGGGAGGGCCATAGAGACCCAGTACTTC. Translation: CASSVGASGRAIETQYF.

This clonotype was counted at least ten times. V usage is TRBV29-1 and J usage is TRBJ2-7; D unresolved. The CDR3 extends over 12 amino acids. The germline V and J ends were trimmed by 4 bases and 2 bases, with 9 bases remaining between them. In germline, CDR1 is SQVTM, CDR2 ANQGSEA. The CDR3 reads CSVVGPAYEQYF. Written as DNA, the CDR3 is TGCAGCGTTGTTGGCCCCGCCTACGAGCAGTACTTC.

The rearrangement links TRBV15 to TRBJ1-5, with a possible D match to TRBD1 (6 bases). The CDR3 length is 15 residues. Trimming left V 0 bases short and J 5 bases short, with 11 bases between. Germline V CDR1 and CDR2: LNHNV, YYDKDF (reference sequence). The CDR3 DNA sequence: TGTGCCACCAGCAGAGATCTAGGGGGGCATCAGCCCCAGCATTTT. Protein: CATSRDLGGHQPQHF.

V gene TRBV7-9 combines with J gene TRBJ2-2, with TRBD2 as a possible D gene (6 bases). Germline assignment: CDR1 SEHNR and CDR2 FQNEAQ (reference sequence). V gave up 5 bases and J gave up 7 bases, with 17 bases separating them. The CDR3 has 15 residues. This CDR3 is CASSISLARVGELFF. In DNA form, the CDR3 reads TGTGCCAGCAGCATCTCTCTAGCGCGGGTCGGGGAGCTGTTTTTT.

A few counts support this clonotype. The chain carries TRBV25-1 and TRBJ1-3; D gene ambiguous. In germline, CDR1 is MGHDK, CDR2 SYGVNS. This CDR3 has 15 residues. The germline V and J ends were trimmed by 2 bases and 0 bases, with 8 bases remaining between them. For the CDR3, the DNA is TGTGCCAGCAGTGAAGTATCGAGCTCTGGAAACACCATATATTTT. It is translated as CASSEVSSSGNTIYF.

There are many counts of this clonotype. The rearrangement uses TRBV14 and TRBJ1-2; D gene unclear. V was cut by 4 bases and J by 8 bases, with 14 bases left in between. The CDR3 runs 13 residues. Looked up from germline, CDR1 is SGHDN and CDR2 is FVKESK. The CDR3 region is CASSPSILGGYTF. The CDR3 DNA reads TGTGCCAGCAGCCCGAGTATCCTGGGAGGCTACACCTTC. Supplemented by reference TRBV14 and TRBJ1-2, the full variable domain reads EAGVTQFPSHSVIEKGQTVTLRCDPISGHDNLYWYRRVMGKEIKFLLHFVKESKQDESGMPNNRFLAERTGGTYSTLKVQPAELEDSGVYFCASSPSILGGYTFGSGTRLTVV.

This clonotype was detected only a few times. This sequence joins TRBV29-1 and TRBJ2-6; D is unresolved. V gave up 4 bases and J gave up 0 bases, with 4 bases separating them. CDR3 size: 13 residues. Per the germline V gene, CDR1 is SQVTM and CDR2 is ANQGSEA. CDR3 in DNA: TGCAGCGTTGGGAGCTCTGGGGCCAACGTCCTGACTTTC. Translating gives CSVGSSGANVLTF.

This clonotype has at least ten counts. The V gene is TRBV7-8, the J gene TRBJ1-2, with 9 bases aligning to TRBD1. V trimming: 5 bases; J trimming: 0 bases; junction bases outside the gene matches: 16. The CDR3 spans 19 residues. The V gene's germline CDR1 is SGHVS and CDR2 FQNEAQ. CDR3 residues: CASSQNGTGIIVANYGYTF. CDR3 DNA: TGTGCCAGCAGCCAGAATGGGACAGGGATAATAGTAGCTAACTATGGCTACACCTTC.

Points on this clonotype: The junction differs from germline at one of its ends, possibly a read error. The V call is TRBV6-5, the J call TRBJ1-5, with 9 bases fitting TRBD1. The germline CDR1 and CDR2 sequences are MNHEY and SVGAGI. The CDR3 covers 17 residues. The CDR3 DNA follows: TGTGCCAGCAGTGAGAGCGGGACAGGGCATCACCATCAACCCCAGCATTTT. The encoded protein is CASSESGTGHHHQPQHF.

In its sample, this clonotype was seen many times. The V gene is TRBV7-9, the J gene TRBJ2-7, with D maybe TRBD1 (5 bases). The germline gives CDR1 SEHNR, CDR2 FQNEAQ (reference sequence). V gave up 5 bases and J gave up 4 bases, with 9 bases separating them. This CDR3 has 12 amino acids. The CDR3 is CASSPTGYEQYF. The DNA for the CDR3 is TGTGCCAGCAGCCCAACAGGTTACGAGCAGTACTTC.

The chain joins TRBV2 to TRBJ1-2, with D possibly being TRBD1 (6 bases). The germline V gene encodes CDR1 SNHLY and CDR2 FYNNEI. The V end was cut by 6 bases, the J end by 5 bases, with 16 bases between. CDR3 length: 14 amino acids. CDR3 in amino acids: CASRENREKYGYTF. CDR3 in DNA: TGTGCCAGCAGGGAAAACAGGGAAAAGTATGGCTACACCTTC.

This clonotype came up many times. V is TRBV29-1 and J is TRBJ2-7, with D perhaps matching TRBD1 or TRBD2 (5 bases each). V was clipped by 4 bases and J by 2 bases, with 9 bases between them. This CDR3 is built from 12 residues. Germline CDR1 SQVTM, CDR2 ANQGSEA. CDR3 in DNA: TGCAGCGTTGTACCGGGACCCTACGAGCAGTACTTC. As protein: CSVVPGPYEQYF.

This CDR3 is CATREPRGSQPQHF. The CDR3 DNA follows: TGTGCCACCAGGGAGCCCAGGGGCAGTCAGCCCCAGCATTTT. The chain combines TRBV15 with TRBJ1-5; TRBD1 might be the D (6 bases). V was cut by 6 bases and J by 6 bases, with 15 bases left in between. CDR3 length: 14 amino acids. CDR1 and CDR2 (germline): LNHNV, YYDKDF (reference sequence).

J is TRBJ1-5 and V is TRBV20-1, with TRBD1 as a possible D gene (5 bases). Trimming removed 1 base from V and 11 bases from J, with 18 bases in between. The germline CDR1 and CDR2 sequences are DFQATT and SNEGSKA (reference sequence). The CDR3 consists of 14 residues. CDR3 amino acids: CSARGPMGVLSQHF. As DNA, the CDR3 is TGCAGTGCTAGAGGCCCCATGGGGGTTTTGTCCCAGCATTTT.

In this sample, this clonotype turned up many times. This sequence joins TRBV11-2 and TRBJ2-7, with 10 positions matching TRBD2. CDR3 length: 17 residues. V trimming: 0 bases; J trimming: 6 bases; junction bases outside the gene matches: 11. Germline V gene sequence: CDR1 SGHAT, CDR2 FQNNGV. CDR3 in DNA: TGTGCCAGCAGCTTAGATCGCTTCACTAGCGGGATGAGCGAGCAGTACTTC. It specifies CASSLDRFTSGMSEQYF.

A few counts support this clonotype. The V call is TRBV2, the J call TRBJ1-6; 10 positions agree with TRBD1. This CDR3 has 15 residues. After removal of 10 bases from V and 6 bases from J, the junction contained 9 bases not matched to a gene. Per germline, CDR1 SNHLY and CDR2 FYNNEI. The CDR3 sequence is CATCLGQGFNSPLHF. The CDR3 nucleotides are TGTGCCACATGCCTGGGACAGGGGTTTAATTCACCCCTCCACTTT.

This clonotype was recorded at least ten times. This chain joins TRBV7-2 and TRBJ1-3; 8 nucleotides align to TRBD1. Germline trimming cut 2 bases from V and 3 bases from J; bases unmatched to any gene: 9. The CDR3 is 17 residues long. CDR1 is SGHTA and CDR2 is FQGNSA in the germline V gene. CDR3 in amino acids: CASSLTGQGAYGNTIYF. CDR3 nucleotide sequence: TGTGCCAGCAGCTTAACGGGCCAGGGGGCTTATGGAAACACCATATATTTT.

This sequence joins TRBV2 and TRBJ1-2; 7 positions match TRBD1. The CDR3 has 14 amino acids. The ends lost 4 bases at V and 8 bases at J; junction bases unmatched: 10. CDR1 SNHLY and CDR2 FYNNEI come from the germline V gene. The CDR3 reads CASSGWTGSGGYTF. CDR3 DNA sequence: TGTGCCAGCAGTGGCTGGACAGGTAGTGGGGGCTACACCTTC.

V gene TRBV2 combines with J gene TRBJ1-5; D unresolved. There are 13 residues in the CDR3. Trimming shortened V by 10 bases and J by 3 bases, and 13 bases separated the two germline ends. The V gene's germline CDR1 is SNHLY and CDR2 FYNNEI. Here the CDR3 DNA reads TGTGCCACCGGAGGGCAGATCAATCAGCCCCAGCATTTT. It yields the protein CATGGQINQPQHF.

In this sample, this clonotype turned up once. The chain has TRBV15 and TRBJ2-7; TRBD2 matches at 10 bases. The CDR3 has 15 residues. V gave up 5 bases and J gave up 3 bases; unmatched junction bases: 7. Germline-derived CDR1 and CDR2 are LNHNV and YYDKDF (reference sequence). CDR3 nucleotides: TGTGCCACCAGCCCTCGACTAGCGGGCTACTACGAGCAGTACTTC. Translation: CATSPRLAGYYEQYF.

V and J are TRBV28 and TRBJ2-5; D is unresolved. The CDR3 contains 16 residues. Germline V gene lookup returns CDR1 MDHEN and CDR2 SYDVKM. Trimming left V 7 bases short and J 4 bases short, with 22 bases between. In DNA, the CDR3 is TGTGCCAGCAAGGCTCGGAAGGGTGGCTCCGGAGAGACCCAGTACTTC. Its translation: CASKARKGGSGETQYF.

This clonotype was found many times. The rearrangement joins TRBV10-3 to TRBJ2-5; TRBD1 aligns across 7 bases. The V segment lost 10 bases and the J segment 5 bases; nucleotides outside the gene matches: 7. This CDR3 contains 12 residues. Germline loops: CDR1 ENHRY, CDR2 SYGVKD. DNA for the CDR3: TGTGCCACCCGACAGGGTCGGGAGACCCAGTACTTC. Translated: CATRQGRETQYF.

Comments on this clonotype: It may be a read error: a sequence one base away is much more abundant. J is TRBJ2-5 and V is TRBV9; possibly TRBD2 for D (6 bases). Germline V gene sequence: CDR1 SGDLS, CDR2 YYNGEE. The germline V and J ends were trimmed by 4 bases and 5 bases, with 15 bases remaining between them. The CDR3 spans 14 residues. The CDR3 nucleotides read TGTGCCAGCAGCCACGACCTCCGGGGGGAGACCCAGTACTTC. Encoded protein: CASSHDLRGETQYF. The complete variable domain, with remaining parts taken from reference TRBV9 and TRBJ2-5, reads DSGVTQTPKHLITATGQRVTLRCSPRSGDLSVYWYQQSLDQGLQFLIQYYNGEERAKGNILERFSAQQFPDLHSELNLSSLELGDSALYFCASSHDLRGETQYFGPGTRLLVL.

The chain carries TRBV7-2 and TRBJ1-5; D not certain. The CDR3 is 14 residues long. The germline V gene encodes CDR1 SGHTA and CDR2 FQGNSA. V was pared by 1 base and J by 2 bases, with 6 bases between. CDR3 coding DNA: TGTGCCAGCAGCTTAGACTCAGGCAATCAGCCCCAGCATTTT. Its protein is CASSLDSGNQPQHF.